This is a list of T cell receptor beta chains from one sample in a study of identical twins. TCRdb re-analysed the 5' RACE reads in MiXCR, keeping a single row per CDR3 protein. The sample carries just under 550,000 distinct CDR3 sequences, about 15% recorded once. Separately, the same data were catalogued under a study of yellow fever vaccine responses in identical twins.

Sequenced: CD4+ T cells sorted from blood. The receptors stem from a woman between 18 and 29 years old in good health. Both conserved end residues are part of each CDR3. D genes are given only for firm matches. A row's size may be missing; if present it is once, few, many or a size class.

D	V	length	J	size	CDR3	DNA
.	TRBV7-8	12	TRBJ2-2	few	CASSHVQRELFF	TGTGCCAGCAGCCATGTACAGAGGGAGCTGTTTTTT
.	TRBV29-1	11	TRBJ1-4	.	CSVLANEKLFF	TGCAGCGTTCTTGCTAATGAAAAACTGTTTTTT
.	TRBV6-2/TRBV6-3	14	TRBJ1-1	few	CASTRGGGGTEAFF	TGTGCCAGCACCAGAGGAGGGGGAGGCACTGAAGCTTTCTTT
.	TRBV4-1	17	TRBJ2-1	few	CASSQDFRVNSYNEQFF	TGCGCCAGCAGCCAAGATTTCAGGGTCAACTCCTACAATGAGCAGTTCTTC
.	TRBV28	15	TRBJ2-6	.	CASSFSHSGANVLTF	TGTGCCAGCAGTTTTTCCCACTCTGGGGCCAACGTCCTGACTTTC
TRBD2	TRBV7-9	16	TRBJ2-1	.	CASSPKSTSGNNEQFF	TGTGCCAGCAGCCCCAAGTCGACTAGCGGGAACAATGAGCAGTTCTTC
.	TRBV2	13	TRBJ2-2	few	CASSRTHTGELFF	TGTGCCAGCAGTAGGACCCATACCGGGGAGCTGTTTTTT
.	TRBV12-3/TRBV12-4	12	TRBJ1-1	.	CASSLEYTEAFF	TGTGCCAGCAGTTTAGAGTACACTGAAGCTTTCTTT
TRBD1	TRBV28	14	TRBJ1-1	few	CASTRQGADTEAFF	TGTGCCAGCACCCGACAGGGGGCGGACACTGAAGCTTTCTTT
TRBD2	TRBV12-3/TRBV12-4	16	TRBJ2-3	few	CASSLRLAGVTDTQYF	TGTGCCAGCAGCCTACGACTAGCGGGAGTCACAGATACGCAGTATTTT
TRBD1	TRBV19	15	TRBJ1-4	.	CASSMKRGRDEKLFF	TGTGCCAGTAGTATGAAGAGGGGGCGCGATGAAAAACTGTTTTTT
TRBD1	TRBV5-1	16	TRBJ2-2	.	CASSLGGSSNTGELFF	TGCGCCAGCAGCTTAGGGGGCTCATCGAACACCGGGGAGCTGTTTTTT
TRBD1	TRBV9	16	TRBJ2-7	few	CASSVDYGDRGGEQYF	TGTGCCAGCAGCGTAGACTATGGGGACAGGGGGGGCGAGCAGTACTTC
.	TRBV20-1	14	TRBJ2-3	.	CSAAVSLVDGAQYF	TGCAGTGCCGCCGTGTCATTGGTTGACGGGGCGCAGTATTTT
.	TRBV3-1	12	TRBJ2-2	few	CASSLKTGELFF	TGTGCCAGCAGCCTAAAAACCGGGGAGCTGTTTTTT
TRBD2	TRBV12-3/TRBV12-4	16	TRBJ2-7	few	CASSPSRGLASYEQYF	TGTGCCAGCAGTCCCTCAAGGGGACTAGCCTCCTACGAGCAGTACTTC
TRBD2	TRBV5-1	16	TRBJ2-3	few	CASSFVAGGSTDTQYF	TGCGCCAGCAGCTTTGTCGCGGGAGGTAGCACAGATACGCAGTATTTT
.	TRBV4-1	15	TRBJ2-1	few	CASSQVANAVFEQFF	TGCGCCAGCAGCCAAGTGGCTAATGCCGTGTTTGAGCAGTTCTTC
.	TRBV4-2	16	TRBJ2-1	.	CASSQDVLMFSSEQFF	TGTGCCAGCAGCCAAGATGTATTGATGTTCTCTAGTGAGCAGTTCTTC
.	TRBV10-3	11	TRBJ2-4	.	CAISAGTQQYF	TGTGCCATCAGCGCCGGGACCCAACAGTACTTC
.	TRBV25-1	15	TRBJ2-7	few	CASSEWGTEKGEQYF	TGTGCCAGCAGTGAATGGGGGACGGAGAAGGGCGAGCAGTACTTC
TRBD2	TRBV24-1	17	TRBJ2-3	.	CATSALGTSGRVDTQYF	TGTGCCACCAGTGCCCTGGGGACTAGCGGGAGGGTAGATACGCAGTATTTT
.	TRBV3-1	13	TRBJ1-1	.	CASSWGGDTEAFF	TGTGCCAGCAGCTGGGGGGGGGACACTGAAGCTTTCTTT
TRBD2	TRBV4-1	16	TRBJ2-7	many	CASSQPTSGRIYEQYF	TGCGCCAGCAGCCAACCGACTAGCGGGCGAATCTACGAGCAGTACTTC
TRBD2	TRBV13	16	TRBJ2-1	.	CACSLVLAGDYNEQFF	TGTGCCTGCAGCTTGGTACTAGCGGGGGACTACAATGAGCAGTTCTTC
.	TRBV24-1	15	TRBJ2-2	few	CATSDTDWETGELFF	TGTGCCACCAGTGATACCGACTGGGAAACCGGGGAGCTGTTTTTT
.	TRBV9	15	TRBJ1-6	few	CASSPQDVTNSPLHF	TGTGCCAGCAGCCCCCAGGACGTTACCAATTCACCCCTCCACTTT
TRBD2	TRBV12-3/TRBV12-4	15	TRBJ2-3	few	CASSPLSGRSDTQYF	TGTGCCAGCAGTCCCCTTAGCGGGAGAAGTGATACGCAGTATTTT
.	TRBV12-3/TRBV12-4	15	TRBJ2-7	many	CASSPRDRNSYEQYF	TGTGCCAGCAGTCCGCGGGACAGAAACTCCTACGAGCAGTACTTC
.	TRBV7-3	13	TRBJ2-1	.	CASSLELVGEQFF	TGTGCCAGCAGCTTAGAGCTGGTAGGTGAGCAGTTCTTC
.	TRBV19	14	TRBJ2-7	.	CASSIRQGVDEQYF	TGTGCCAGTAGTATTCGGCAGGGAGTGGACGAGCAGTACTTC
TRBD2	TRBV6-5	17	TRBJ2-1	.	CASSYPGLAGGYNEQFF	TGTGCCAGCAGTTACCCAGGGCTCGCGGGGGGCTACAATGAGCAGTTCTTC
TRBD1	TRBV5-1	15	TRBJ1-6	few	CASSSTGGDNSPLHF	TGCGCCAGCAGTTCGACAGGGGGCGATAATTCACCCCTCCACTTT
.	TRBV27	12	TRBJ1-4	.	CASSLLTGEKLF	TGTGCCAGCAGTTTATTAACAGGAGAAAAACTGTTT
.	TRBV27	15	TRBJ2-1	few	CASSLLGVPYNEQFF	TGTGCCAGCAGTTTATTAGGCGTTCCTTACAATGAGCAGTTCTTC
.	TRBV15	16	TRBJ2-2	.	CATSRDPPGTTGELFF	TGTGCCACCAGCAGAGATCCCCCAGGGACCACCGGGGAGCTGTTTTTT
TRBD1	TRBV12-3/TRBV12-4	14	TRBJ2-7	many	CASSLDRGGYEQYF	TGTGCCAGCAGCCTCGACAGGGGGGGCTACGAGCAGTACTTC
TRBD1	TRBV5-5	13	TRBJ1-6	few	CASTRGDNSPLHF	TGTGCCAGCACCAGGGGGGATAATTCACCCCTCCACTTT
TRBD1	TRBV20-1	13	TRBJ2-1	.	CSAKVPGQGLWFF	TGCAGTGCCAAGGTCCCGGGACAGGGGTTGTGGTTCTTC
.	TRBV3-1	15	TRBJ2-1	.	CASSQFVRGGDEQFF	TGTGCCAGCAGCCAATTTGTACGGGGTGGGGATGAGCAGTTCTTC
TRBD1	TRBV5-1	14	TRBJ1-2	.	CASSPAGQAYGYTF	TGCGCCAGCAGCCCCGCGGGACAGGCCTATGGCTACACCTTC
TRBD1	TRBV28	14	TRBJ1-1	few	CASGITGGRTEAFF	TGTGCCAGCGGGATTACAGGGGGAAGGACTGAAGCTTTCTTT
.	TRBV7-8	16	TRBJ2-2	.	CASSLASGVGSGELFF	TGTGCCAGCAGCTTAGCGTCAGGTGTGGGGTCCGGGGAGCTGTTTTTT
TRBD1	TRBV5-4	17	TRBJ2-1	.	CASSLFSGQGVYNEQFF	TGTGCCAGCAGCTTGTTTTCGGGACAGGGAGTGTACAATGAGCAGTTCTTC
TRBD1	TRBV12-3/TRBV12-4	17	TRBJ2-3	few	CASSLRSGGPSTDTQYF	TGTGCCAGCAGTTTAAGGTCAGGGGGCCCTAGCACAGATACGCAGTATTTT
.	TRBV2	12	TRBJ2-4	.	CASSDEGNIQYF	TGTGCCAGCAGTGATGAGGGAAACATTCAGTACTTC
.	TRBV18	15	TRBJ1-6	few	CASQQGTDNNSPLHF	TGTGCCAGCCAACAAGGTACGGACAATAATTCACCCCTCCACTTT
TRBD1	TRBV20-1	15	TRBJ2-7	few	CSARDWTGTSYEQYF	TGCAGTGCTAGAGATTGGACAGGGACTTCCTACGAGCAGTACTTC
.	TRBV5-6	12	TRBJ2-3	.	CASMGGLDTQYF	TGTGCCAGCATGGGGGGGCTAGATACGCAGTATTTT
.	TRBV29-1	15	TRBJ2-1	few	CSVETLAWTYNEQFF	TGCAGCGTCGAAACTCTGGCTTGGACCTACAATGAGCAGTTCTTC
TRBD2	TRBV6-1	14	TRBJ2-7	.	CARCGGKRTYEQYF	TGTGCCCGCTGCGGGGGGAAAAGGACCTACGAGCAGTACTTC
TRBD2	TRBV28	21	TRBJ2-1	few	CASSFSHSTSGSVSTSNEQFF	TGTGCCAGCAGTTTTAGCCACTCGACTAGCGGGAGTGTGAGTACAAGCAATGAGCAGTTCTTC